These T cell receptor beta chains were read from a single sample in a study of blood T cell repertoires in COVID-19. The protocol was immunoSEQ multiplex PCR, while the TCRdb copy is restricted to in-frame clones and leaves out a portion. The sample lists 45,000 to 60,000 clones; roughly 80% were seen once. The sequenced material came from peripheral blood. The source is a man older than 75 with COVID-19, enrolled during active disease. The CDR3 runs from the conserved cysteine through the conserved F or W. Fields, in order: V gene, J gene, D gene, clone size, CDR3 protein, CDR3 DNA. A D gene is named only where the DNA matches it firmly. Some rows have no size entry. The others give once, few or many, or a class for an expanded clone.

TRBV30	TRBJ1-1	TRBD1	-	CAWSGGQGERTEAFF	TGTGCCTGGAGTGGGGGACAGGGTGAAAGAACTGAAGCTTTCTTT
TRBV15	TRBJ2-1	TRBD2	-	CATSRDVTSGRALNEQFF	TGTGCCACCAGCAGAGATGTGACTAGCGGGAGGGCCTTGAATGAGCAGTTCTTC
TRBV9	TRBJ1-5	TRBD1	few	CASSVGGQGHQPQHF	TGTGCCAGCAGCGTAGGCGGACAGGGTCACCAGCCCCAGCATTTT
TRBV27	TRBJ1-1	-	-	CASRSFGGMNTEAFF	TGTGCCAGCAGGTCCTTCGGGGGGATGAACACTGAAGCTTTCTTT
TRBV10-3	TRBJ2-7	TRBD2	-	CAISETSGHTYEQYF	TGTGCCATCAGTGAGACTAGCGGTCATACTTACGAGCAGTACTTC
TRBV19	TRBJ1-1	TRBD1	-	CASRRPGGTEAFF	TGTGCCAGTAGGCGCCCAGGGGGAACTGAAGCTTTCTTT
TRBV6-2/TRBV6-3	TRBJ1-2	-	-	CASSRPDRTYGYTF	TGTGCCAGCAGTAGACCCGACAGAACCTATGGCTACACCTTC
TRBV24-1	TRBJ1-5	TRBD1	-	CATSSRTGDQPQHF	TGTGCCACCAGTTCCCGGACAGGGGATCAGCCCCAGCATTTT
TRBV5-4	TRBJ2-5	-	once	CASRQGQETQYF	TGTGCCAGCAGACAGGGTCAGGAGACCCAGTACTTC
TRBV28	TRBJ1-1	-	medium-sized	CASRRMNTEAFF	TGTGCCAGCAGGCGAATGAACACTGAAGCTTTCTTT
TRBV19	TRBJ2-2	TRBD2	-	CASSIEAGEAGELFF	TGTGCCAGTAGTATAGAGGCGGGGGAGGCCGGGGAGCTGTTTTTT
TRBV4-1	TRBJ1-2	-	-	CASSQVPSYGYTF	TGCGCCAGCAGCCAAGTCCCCAGCTATGGCTACACCTTC
TRBV4-1	TRBJ1-2	-	-	CASSQVTGAEYGYTF	TGCGCCAGCAGCCAAGTTACAGGAGCTGAGTATGGCTACACCTTC
TRBV3-1/TRBV3-2	TRBJ1-3	TRBD1	-	CASRQGGSGNTIYF	TGTGCCAGCAGACAGGGGGGCTCTGGAAACACCATATATTTT
TRBV6-1	TRBJ1-2	TRBD1	-	CASSDRRGENGYTF	TGTGCCAGCAGTGATCGCAGGGGGGAGAATGGCTACACCTTC
TRBV15	TRBJ1-1	-	-	CATRQDRLNTEAFF	TGTGCCACCCGCCAAGACAGATTGAACACTGAAGCTTTCTTT
TRBV30	TRBJ2-2	-	-	CAWSGPGELFF	TGTGCCTGGAGTGGGCCCGGGGAGCTGTTTTTT
TRBV3-1/TRBV3-2	TRBJ2-7	-	-	CASSQDLGAFDEQYF	TGTGCCAGCAGCCAAGATTTGGGGGCTTTTGACGAGCAGTACTTC
TRBV5-1	TRBJ2-5	TRBD1	once	CASSEGQGRETQYF	TGCGCCAGCAGCGAGGGACAGGGGAGGGAGACCCAGTACTTC
TRBV19	TRBJ2-1	-	-	CASSSGGSSYNEQFF	TGTGCCAGTAGTTCCGGGGGTAGCTCCTACAATGAGCAGTTCTTC
TRBV4-2	TRBJ1-2	TRBD1	-	CASSQDGDRGRGGYTF	TGTGCCAGCAGCCAAGACGGGGACAGGGGTAGAGGCGGCTACACCTTC
TRBV5-4	TRBJ2-2	-	-	CASSLETGRTGELFF	TGTGCCAGCAGCTTGGAGACAGGACGCACCGGGGAGCTGTTTTTT
TRBV5-4	TRBJ2-7	TRBD1	-	CASSSPDGTGRYEQYF	TGTGCCAGCAGCTCACCGGACGGGACAGGGCGCTACGAGCAGTACTTC
TRBV5-1	TRBJ1-2	TRBD1	-	CASSLDYRGEFNGYTF	TGCGCCAGCAGCTTGGATTACAGGGGGGAATTTAATGGCTACACCTTC
TRBV6-4	TRBJ2-3	TRBD2	-	CASSLLAGGTDTQYF	TGTGCCAGCAGTCTACTAGCGGGAGGTACAGATACGCAGTATTTT
TRBV28	TRBJ2-1	-	-	CASSFIYPMEGYGEQFF	TGTGCCAGCAGTTTTATATACCCCATGGAGGGGTATGGTGAGCAGTTCTTC
TRBV7-2	TRBJ1-1	-	-	CASSLESLLKAFF	TGTGCCAGCAGCTTAGAGAGCCTGCTAAAAGCTTTCTTT
TRBV5-6	TRBJ2-4	-	-	CASSPTVLAKNIQYF	TGTGCCAGCAGCCCGACAGTTTTAGCCAAAAACATTCAGTACTTC
TRBV27	TRBJ2-3	TRBD1	-	CASSVSTGVDTQYF	TGTGCCAGCAGTGTATCGACAGGGGTAGATACGCAGTATTTT
TRBV5-4	TRBJ1-5	-	-	CASSRGGGQPQHF	TGTGCCAGCAGCCGAGGGGGGGGTCAGCCCCAGCATTTT
TRBV18	TRBJ2-2	TRBD1	-	CASSPARLDRAAGELFF	TGTGCCAGCTCACCCGCACGTCTTGACAGGGCGGCCGGGGAGCTGTTTTTT
TRBV28	TRBJ1-6	-	-	CASSSYDRSSYNSPLHF	TGTGCCAGCAGTTCCTATGACAGAAGCTCCTATAATTCACCCCTCCACTTT
TRBV7-9	TRBJ2-3	-	-	CASSLAGVGDTQYF	TGTGCCAGCAGCTTAGCGGGAGTTGGAGATACGCAGTATTTT
TRBV28	TRBJ2-1	TRBD1	-	CASSFDRGAALASSDEQFF	TGTGCCAGCAGTTTTGACAGGGGTGCGGCGCTGGCGTCCTCGGATGAGCAGTTCTTC
TRBV21-1	TRBJ2-7	-	-	CASSNRDRVIYEQYF	TGTGCCAGCAGCAACCGGGACAGGGTAATCTACGAGCAGTACTTC